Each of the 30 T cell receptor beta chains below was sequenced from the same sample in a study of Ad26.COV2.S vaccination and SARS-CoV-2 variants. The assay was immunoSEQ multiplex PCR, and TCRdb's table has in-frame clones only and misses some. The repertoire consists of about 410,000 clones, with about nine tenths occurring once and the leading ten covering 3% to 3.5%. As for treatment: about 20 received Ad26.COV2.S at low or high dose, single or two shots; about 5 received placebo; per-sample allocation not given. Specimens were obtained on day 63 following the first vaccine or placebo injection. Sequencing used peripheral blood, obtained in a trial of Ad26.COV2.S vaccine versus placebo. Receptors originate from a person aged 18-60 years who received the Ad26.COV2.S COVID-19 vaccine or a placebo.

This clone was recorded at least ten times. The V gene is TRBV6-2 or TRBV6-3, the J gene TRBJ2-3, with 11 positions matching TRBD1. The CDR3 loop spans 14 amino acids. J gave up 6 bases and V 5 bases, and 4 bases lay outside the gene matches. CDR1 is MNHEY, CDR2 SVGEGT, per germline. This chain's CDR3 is CASSQRTGGDTQYF. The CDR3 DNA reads TGTGCCAGCAGTCAACGGACAGGGGGCGATACGCAGTATTTT.

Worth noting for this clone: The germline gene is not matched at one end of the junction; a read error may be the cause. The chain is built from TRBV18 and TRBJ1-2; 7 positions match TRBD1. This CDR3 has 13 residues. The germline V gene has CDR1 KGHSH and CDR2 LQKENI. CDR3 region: CATSTGFTGDYTF. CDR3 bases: TGTGCCACCTCAACAGGATTTACAGGGGACTACACCTTC.

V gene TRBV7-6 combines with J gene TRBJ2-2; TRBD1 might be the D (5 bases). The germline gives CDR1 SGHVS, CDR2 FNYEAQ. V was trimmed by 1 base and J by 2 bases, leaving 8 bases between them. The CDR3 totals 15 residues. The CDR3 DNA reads TGTGCCAGCAGCTTAGACCAGGGTAACACCGGGGAGCTGTTTTTT. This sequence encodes CASSLDQGNTGELFF.

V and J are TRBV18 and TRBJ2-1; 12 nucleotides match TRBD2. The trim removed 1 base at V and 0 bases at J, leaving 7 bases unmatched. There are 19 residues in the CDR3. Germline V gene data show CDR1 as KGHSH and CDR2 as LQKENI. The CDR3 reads CASSPRTSGGRSSYNEQFF. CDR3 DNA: TGTGCCAGCTCACCACGAACTAGCGGGGGGAGGAGCTCCTACAATGAGCAGTTCTTC.

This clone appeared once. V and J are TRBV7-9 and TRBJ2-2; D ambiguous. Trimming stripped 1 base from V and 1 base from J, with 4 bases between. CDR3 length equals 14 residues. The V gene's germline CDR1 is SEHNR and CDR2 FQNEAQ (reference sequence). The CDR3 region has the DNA TGTGCCAGCAGCTTAGGAGTGAACACCGGGGAGCTGTTTTTT. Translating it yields CASSLGVNTGELFF.

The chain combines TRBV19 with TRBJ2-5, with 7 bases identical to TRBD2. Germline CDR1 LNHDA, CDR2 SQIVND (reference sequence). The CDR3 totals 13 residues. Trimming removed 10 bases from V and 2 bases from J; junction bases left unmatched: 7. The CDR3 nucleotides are TGTGCCACCTTGGCGGGAGATCAAGAGACCCAGTACTTC. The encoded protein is CATLAGDQETQYF.

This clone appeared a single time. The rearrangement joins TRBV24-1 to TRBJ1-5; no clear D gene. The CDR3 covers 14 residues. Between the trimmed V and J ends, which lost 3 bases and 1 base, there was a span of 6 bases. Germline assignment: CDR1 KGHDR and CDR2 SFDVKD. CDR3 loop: CATSDMWSNQPQHF. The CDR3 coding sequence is TGTGCCACCAGTGATATGTGGAGCAATCAGCCCCAGCATTTT.

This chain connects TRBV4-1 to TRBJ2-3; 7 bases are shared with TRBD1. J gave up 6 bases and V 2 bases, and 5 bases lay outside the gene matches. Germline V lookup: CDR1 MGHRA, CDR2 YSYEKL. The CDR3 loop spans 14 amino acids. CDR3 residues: CASSQLKGADTQYF. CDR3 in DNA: TGCGCCAGCAGCCAACTTAAGGGGGCTGATACGCAGTATTTT.

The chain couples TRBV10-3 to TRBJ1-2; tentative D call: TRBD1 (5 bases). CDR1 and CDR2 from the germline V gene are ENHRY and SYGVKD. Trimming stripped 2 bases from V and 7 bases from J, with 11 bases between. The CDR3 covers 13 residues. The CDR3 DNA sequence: TGTGCCATCAGTGAGGAGGTGGGGGGTGGCTACACCTTC. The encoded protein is CAISEEVGGGYTF.

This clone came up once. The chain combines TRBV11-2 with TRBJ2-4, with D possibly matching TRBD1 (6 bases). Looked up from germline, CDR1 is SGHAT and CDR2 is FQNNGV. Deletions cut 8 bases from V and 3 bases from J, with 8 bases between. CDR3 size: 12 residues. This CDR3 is CASAGVKNIQYF. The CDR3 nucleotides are TGTGCCAGCGCAGGGGTCAAAAACATTCAGTACTTC.

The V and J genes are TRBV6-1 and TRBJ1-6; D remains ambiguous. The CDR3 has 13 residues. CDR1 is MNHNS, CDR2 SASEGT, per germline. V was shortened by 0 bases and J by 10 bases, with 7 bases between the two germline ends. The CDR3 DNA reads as TGTGCCAGCAGTGAAGCGGGGAGGTCACCCCTCCACTTT. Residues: CASSEAGRSPLHF.

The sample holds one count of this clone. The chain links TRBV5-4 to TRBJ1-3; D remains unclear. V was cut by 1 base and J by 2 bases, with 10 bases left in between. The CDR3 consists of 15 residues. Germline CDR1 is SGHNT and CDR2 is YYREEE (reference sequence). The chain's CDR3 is CASSLSGLAGNTIYF. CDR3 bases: TGTGCCAGCAGCTTGTCCGGTCTAGCTGGAAACACCATATATTTT.

The DNA of the CDR3 is TGTGCCAGCTCACTGAACGAATGGAAAATCGACGAGCAGTACTTC. Its protein product is CASSLNEWKIDEQYF. The rearrangement links TRBV18 to TRBJ2-7, with D unclear. This CDR3 region has 15 residues. CDR1 is KGHSH and CDR2 is LQKENI in the germline V gene. V dropped 4 bases and J dropped 5 bases, with 18 bases sitting between them.

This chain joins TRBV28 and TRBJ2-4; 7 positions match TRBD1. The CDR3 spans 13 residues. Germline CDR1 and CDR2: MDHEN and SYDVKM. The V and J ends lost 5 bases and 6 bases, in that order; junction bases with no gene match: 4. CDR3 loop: CASSIHRGNIQYF. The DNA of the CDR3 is TGTGCCAGCAGTATTCACAGGGGAAACATTCAGTACTTC.

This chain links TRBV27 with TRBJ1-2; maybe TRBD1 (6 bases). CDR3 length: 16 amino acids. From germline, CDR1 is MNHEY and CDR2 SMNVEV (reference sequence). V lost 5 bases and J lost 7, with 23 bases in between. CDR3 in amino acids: CASSPLPRQGMSGYTF. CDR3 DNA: TGTGCCAGCAGTCCCCTCCCTAGGCAGGGGATGAGTGGCTACACCTTC.

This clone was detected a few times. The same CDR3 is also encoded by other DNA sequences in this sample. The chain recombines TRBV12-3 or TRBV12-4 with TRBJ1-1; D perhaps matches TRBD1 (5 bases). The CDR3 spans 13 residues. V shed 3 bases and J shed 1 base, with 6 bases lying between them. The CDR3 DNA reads TGTGCCAGCAGTTTTGGGGGGAACACTGAAGCTTTCTTT. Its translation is CASSFGGNTEAFF.

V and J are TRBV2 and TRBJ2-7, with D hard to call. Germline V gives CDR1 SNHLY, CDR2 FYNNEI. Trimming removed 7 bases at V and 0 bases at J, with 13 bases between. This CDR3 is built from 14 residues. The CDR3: CASKSLPVSYEQYF. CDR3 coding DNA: TGTGCCAGCAAATCCCTTCCAGTCTCCTACGAGCAGTACTTC. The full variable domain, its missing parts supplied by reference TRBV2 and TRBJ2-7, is EPEVTQTPSHQVTQMGQEVILRCVPISNHLYFYWYRQILGQKVEFLVSFYNNEISEKSEIFDDQFSVERPDGSNFTLKIRSTKLEDSAMYFCASKSLPVSYEQYFGPGTRLTVT.

The CDR3 loop is CASSRTDGNTEAFF. CDR3 sequence (DNA): TGTGCCAGCAGTAGAACCGACGGGAACACTGAAGCTTTCTTT. This rearrangement joins TRBV6-6 to TRBJ1-1; D uncertain. Trimming removed 5 bases at V and 1 base at J, with 11 bases between. This CDR3 is 14 amino acids long. Germline assignment: CDR1 MNHNY and CDR2 SVGAGI (reference sequence).

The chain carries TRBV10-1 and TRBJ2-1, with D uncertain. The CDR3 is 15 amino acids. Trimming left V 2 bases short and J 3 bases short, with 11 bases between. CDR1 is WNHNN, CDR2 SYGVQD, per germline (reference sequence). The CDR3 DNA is TGCGCCAGCAGTGAGGCCAGGTCCCTCTACAATGAGCAGTTCTTC. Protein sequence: CASSEARSLYNEQFF.

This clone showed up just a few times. In DNA form, the CDR3 reads TGTGCCAGCAGCTCTGGACCGTGGTTCCCTAATCAGCCCCAGCATTTT. Amino acid sequence: CASSSGPWFPNQPQHF. The rearrangement uses TRBV28 and TRBJ1-5; no clear D gene. Trimming stripped 6 bases from V and 4 bases from J, with 19 bases between. Germline assignment: CDR1 MDHEN and CDR2 SYDVKM. This CDR3 has 16 amino acids.

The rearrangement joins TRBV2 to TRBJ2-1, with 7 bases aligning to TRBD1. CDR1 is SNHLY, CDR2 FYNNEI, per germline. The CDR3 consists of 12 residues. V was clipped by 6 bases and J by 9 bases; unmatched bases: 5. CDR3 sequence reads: CASSLPGGEQFF. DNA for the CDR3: TGTGCCAGCAGCTTGCCAGGGGGTGAGCAGTTCTTC.

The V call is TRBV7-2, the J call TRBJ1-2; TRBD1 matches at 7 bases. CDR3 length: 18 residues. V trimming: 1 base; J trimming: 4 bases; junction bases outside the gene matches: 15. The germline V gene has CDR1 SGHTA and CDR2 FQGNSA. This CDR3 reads CASSLGGWQGVNSYGYTF. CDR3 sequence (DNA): TGTGCCAGCAGCTTAGGCGGTTGGCAGGGGGTGAATTCCTATGGCTACACCTTC.

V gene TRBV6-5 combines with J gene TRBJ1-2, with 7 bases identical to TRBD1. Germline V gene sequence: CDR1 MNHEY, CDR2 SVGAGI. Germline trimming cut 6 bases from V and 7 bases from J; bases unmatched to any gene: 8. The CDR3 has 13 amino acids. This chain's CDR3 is CASSRGEAAGYTF. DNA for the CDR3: TGTGCCAGCAGCAGGGGGGAGGCGGCTGGCTACACCTTC.

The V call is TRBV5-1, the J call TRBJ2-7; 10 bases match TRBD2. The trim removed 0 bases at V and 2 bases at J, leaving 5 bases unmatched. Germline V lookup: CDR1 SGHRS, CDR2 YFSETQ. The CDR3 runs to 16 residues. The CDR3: CASSLVSGGPPYEQYF. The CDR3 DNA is TGCGCCAGCAGCTTGGTTAGCGGGGGGCCTCCCTACGAGCAGTACTTC.

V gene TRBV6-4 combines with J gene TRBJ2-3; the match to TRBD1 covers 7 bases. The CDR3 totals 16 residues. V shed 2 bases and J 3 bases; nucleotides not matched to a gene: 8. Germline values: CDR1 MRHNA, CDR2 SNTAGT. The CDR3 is CASSDKTGSGTDTQYF. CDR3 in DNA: TGTGCCAGCAGTGACAAGACAGGGAGTGGGACAGATACGCAGTATTTT.

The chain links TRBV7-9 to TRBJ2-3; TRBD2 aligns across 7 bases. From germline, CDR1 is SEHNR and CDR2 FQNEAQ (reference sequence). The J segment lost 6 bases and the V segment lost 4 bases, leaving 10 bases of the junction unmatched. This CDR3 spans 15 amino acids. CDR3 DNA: TGTGCCAGCAGCTCCTCTCGGACTAGGGAGGATACGCAGTATTTT. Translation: CASSSSRTREDTQYF.

The DNA of the CDR3 is TGTGCCAGCAGCTCCAGGGGGGGTCAAGTTTGGAACACTGAAGCTTTCTTT. It specifies CASSSRGGQVWNTEAFF. The chain carries TRBV11-2 and TRBJ1-1, with 7 bases fitting TRBD1. The CDR3 covers 17 residues. V lost 4 bases, J lost 1 base, and 12 bases stayed unmatched. CDR1 and CDR2 (germline): SGHAT, FQNNGV.

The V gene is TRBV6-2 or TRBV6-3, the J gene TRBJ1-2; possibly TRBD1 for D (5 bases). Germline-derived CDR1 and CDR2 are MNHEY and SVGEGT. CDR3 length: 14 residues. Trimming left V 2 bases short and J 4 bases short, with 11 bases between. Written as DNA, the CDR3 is TGTGCCAGCAGTTACCGGGGGTACTTCTATGGCTACACCTTC. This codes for CASSYRGYFYGYTF.

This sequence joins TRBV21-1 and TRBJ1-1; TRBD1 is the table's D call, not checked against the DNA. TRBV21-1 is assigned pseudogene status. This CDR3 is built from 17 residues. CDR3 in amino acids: CASSKDGHSSPDTEAFF. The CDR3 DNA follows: TGTGCCAGCAGCAAAGATGGCCACAGCTCCCCAGACACTGAAGCTTTCTTT.

The CDR3 sequence: CASSLDFDGSGNTIYF. CDR3 bases: TGTGCCAGCAGCTTAGATTTTGACGGGTCTGGAAACACCATATATTTT. The V and J genes are TRBV11-2 and TRBJ1-3; D gene unclear. CDR3 length equals 16 residues. V was cut by 0 bases and J by 1 base, with 10 bases left in between. Germline V lookup: CDR1 SGHAT, CDR2 FQNNGV. The full variable domain, completed using reference TRBV11-2 and TRBJ1-3, is EAGVAQSPRYKIIEKRQSVAFWCNPISGHATLYWYQQILGQGPKLLIQFQNNGVVDDSQLPKDRFSAERLKGVDSTLKIQPAKLEDSAVYLCASSLDFDGSGNTIYFGEGSWLTVV.